This paragraph covers one T cell receptor beta chain sequence. Only a few counts were recorded for this clonotype. There is no known antigen for this receptor. Nothing much larger sits one base from this clone, and base qualities are not available. The data were obtained in a study of T-cell memory formation after mild COVID-19 (dated by TCRdb to the early 2020s). In terms of the full investigation: TCR sequence clusters from the two donors were found to be largely donor specific. T-cell clones expanding and contracting after mild COVID-19 in a couple of donors were tracked by longitudinal TCRalpha and TCRbeta repertoire sequencing. The cohort comprised two young, previously healthy adult volunteers, one female and one male. Overall study results and their limits: Clones that contracted from day 15 to 85 showed balanced CD4/CD8 phenotypes, whereas a second wave of clones that expanded from day 15 to 37 leaned towards CD4+. SARS-CoV-2 specificity of the second-wave clones peaking on day 37 was not confirmed. Only a couple of mild cases were covered in the study, and larger cohorts including severe cases with pre-infection samples were considered necessary. Some responding clones were detected in pre-infection memory, which suggested that pre-existing cross-reactive memory T cells had joined the SARS-CoV-2 response. Contracting CD4+ clones were found mainly in CM and EM memory subsets, while CD8+ clones were enriched in EMRA.

The run used an Illumina NovaSeq 6000. cDNA libraries for TCRalpha and TCRbeta were prepared by 5'RACE using constant-segment primers, with sample barcodes and unique molecular identifiers added. RNA was extracted from every sample with Trizol reagent. Libraries were amplified in two PCR steps, with a second sample barcode and Illumina TruSeq adapters added in the second step. Sequencing of the libraries was done on an Illumina NovaSeq, producing 2 x 150 bp paired-end reads. The published analysis was carried out like this. The reads were demultiplexed and collapsed into UMI-guided consensus sequences using migec v1.2.7. Using mixcr v2.1.11, UMI consensuses were aligned to TRA and TRB V and J templates and then assembled into clonotypes. A clonotype was counted as expanded or contracted only when both edgeR and NoisET called the clonotype significant, with the noise models trained on biological replicates. edgeR calls used a false discovery rate-adjusted p below 0.01 and a log2 fold-change threshold of 1. As an exploratory analysis of dynamics, PCA with hierarchical clustering was applied to max-normalized trajectories of the 1000 most abundant clonotypes. Separately sequenced CD4+ and CD8+ repertoires were used to assign the CD4 or CD8 phenotype of responding clones. The public reads were run again by TCRdb, first through fastp at Q25 and then through MiXCR, and only productive beta chains were kept. Here each entry gathers all rows of one CDR3 protein and keeps the most common genes and DNA. V and J calls and clone size were set by TCRdb, not the authors. The sample table contains approximately 240,000 distinct CDR3 sequences; only one count was recorded for 15% to 20% of them. 3.5% of the sample is taken by the ten largest.

The CDR3 runs 14 residues from the cysteine to the phenylalanine. The sequence is cut down to CDR3 DNA, 42 bases in frame from base 1. The germline V and J ends show losses of 4 bases and 7 bases respectively, and no gene match explains 10 bases of the junction. CDR1 SGHRS and CDR2 YFSETQ are derived from the germline V gene. PBMCs were isolated by Ficoll-Paque density gradient centrifugation. The sample taken for sequencing was PBMCs or a T cell subset sorted from them (not recorded which). The sequence was obtained from a man between 18 and 35 years old who had mild COVID-19 (a few samples of this study predate the infection). The sample titles of this study are shuffled in the database, so cell type and time point are left out; the donor was told from shared clones. The chain is assembled from TRBV5-1 and TRBJ1-1, and 7 junction bases match TRBD1. The nucleotide sequence reads as follows: TGCGCCAGCAGCCCCGCTTGGACAGGCCTTGAAGCTTTCTTT. The resulting protein is CASSPAWTGLEAFF.